This is a list of T cell receptor beta chains from one sample in a study of blood T cell repertoires in COVID-19. The data were produced by immunoSEQ multiplex PCR, yet TCRdb's version contains in-frame clones alone and is incomplete. The repertoire holds about 220,000 clones, with about 90% as singletons. The sequencing sample was made of peripheral blood. Every receptor here comes from a man in his forties with active or convalescent COVID-19. Each CDR3 is given with its conserved first and last residue. The order of the fields is V gene, clone size, J gene, D gene, CDR3 protein, CDR3 DNA. A D gene is named only where the DNA matches it firmly. A clone size is listed for some rows: how often the clone was seen (once, few, many), or a class if it is expanded.

v_gene: TRBV27; abundance: .; j_gene: TRBJ2-7; d_gene: TRBD2; CDR3aa: CASSFGTNYEQYF; CDR3nt: TGTGCCAGCAGTTTTGGGACTAACTACGAGCAGTACTTC
v_gene: TRBV9; abundance: .; j_gene: TRBJ1-2; d_gene: .; CDR3aa: CASSALGGTPRYTF; CDR3nt: TGTGCCAGCAGCGCTCTAGGAGGGACCCCTCGCTACACCTTC
v_gene: TRBV11-3; abundance: .; j_gene: TRBJ2-1; d_gene: .; CDR3aa: CASSLGLGGSYNEQFF; CDR3nt: TGTGCCAGCAGCTTAGGTCTAGGGGGCTCCTACAATGAGCAGTTCTTC
v_gene: TRBV28; abundance: .; j_gene: TRBJ2-5; d_gene: .; CDR3aa: CASSFFRAQETQYF; CDR3nt: TGTGCCAGCAGTTTCTTCAGGGCTCAAGAGACCCAGTACTTC
v_gene: TRBV7-2; abundance: .; j_gene: TRBJ2-1; d_gene: TRBD2; CDR3aa: CASSFGGGPFGEQFF; CDR3nt: TGTGCCAGCAGCTTTGGCGGGGGGCCCTTCGGTGAGCAGTTCTTC
v_gene: TRBV18; abundance: .; j_gene: TRBJ1-5; d_gene: TRBD1; CDR3aa: CASSPGTASNQPQHF; CDR3nt: TGTGCCAGCTCACCCGGGACAGCGAGCAATCAGCCCCAGCATTTT
v_gene: TRBV19; abundance: .; j_gene: TRBJ1-2; d_gene: TRBD1; CDR3aa: CASSLDRGDGYTF; CDR3nt: TGTGCCAGTAGTTTGGACAGGGGGGATGGCTACACCTTC
v_gene: TRBV4-1; abundance: .; j_gene: TRBJ1-2; d_gene: .; CDR3aa: CASSPGFGYTF; CDR3nt: TGCGCCAGCAGCCCCGGTTTTGGCTACACCTTC
v_gene: TRBV19; abundance: .; j_gene: TRBJ1-2; d_gene: TRBD1; CDR3aa: CASSLRGYGYTF; CDR3nt: TGTGCCAGTAGTCTCAGGGGGTACGGCTACACCTTC
v_gene: TRBV5-4; abundance: .; j_gene: TRBJ2-3; d_gene: TRBD1; CDR3aa: CASRRDRLASTDTQYF; CDR3nt: TGTGCCAGCAGAAGGGACAGGTTAGCGAGTACAGATACGCAGTATTTT
v_gene: TRBV11-2; abundance: once; j_gene: TRBJ1-6; d_gene: TRBD1; CDR3aa: CASSKDRRLGSPLHF; CDR3nt: TGTGCCAGCAGCAAGGACAGGCGATTAGGTTCACCCCTCCACTTT
v_gene: TRBV5-1; abundance: .; j_gene: TRBJ1-1; d_gene: TRBD1; CDR3aa: CASSSAGGGMNTEAFF; CDR3nt: TGCGCCAGCAGCTCCGCAGGGGGCGGGATGAACACTGAAGCTTTCTTT
v_gene: TRBV24-1; abundance: .; j_gene: TRBJ1-2; d_gene: .; CDR3aa: CATSDRPGYGYTF; CDR3nt: TGTGCCACCAGTGATAGACCAGGGTATGGCTACACCTTC
v_gene: TRBV7-2; abundance: .; j_gene: TRBJ2-1; d_gene: TRBD2; CDR3aa: CASSAGRAGGPSEQFF; CDR3nt: TGTGCCAGCAGCGCAGGCAGGGCGGGAGGGCCAAGTGAGCAGTTCTTC
v_gene: TRBV7-9; abundance: .; j_gene: TRBJ1-1; d_gene: .; CDR3aa: CASSLEEVMNTEAFF; CDR3nt: TGTGCCAGCAGCTTAGAAGAGGTTATGAACACTGAAGCTTTCTTT
v_gene: TRBV11-2; abundance: once; j_gene: TRBJ2-1; d_gene: .; CDR3aa: CASSLGPTRSNEQFF; CDR3nt: TGTGCCAGCAGCTTAGGCCCTACTAGAAGCAATGAGCAGTTCTTC
v_gene: TRBV4-1; abundance: .; j_gene: TRBJ1-5; d_gene: .; CDR3aa: CASSPYPGEGQPQHF; CDR3nt: TGCGCCAGCAGCCCCTACCCGGGGGAAGGACAGCCCCAGCATTTT
v_gene: TRBV6-5; abundance: .; j_gene: TRBJ2-4; d_gene: .; CDR3aa: CASSRGAGTKNIQYF; CDR3nt: TGTGCCAGCAGTCGGGGGGCAGGGACCAAAAACATTCAGTACTTC
v_gene: TRBV6-5; abundance: .; j_gene: TRBJ2-1; d_gene: TRBD2; CDR3aa: CASRLLAGINNEQFF; CDR3nt: TGTGCCAGCAGGCTTCTAGCGGGGATAAACAATGAGCAGTTCTTC
v_gene: TRBV6-2/TRBV6-3; abundance: .; j_gene: TRBJ1-3; d_gene: .; CDR3aa: CASSFAGRSGNTIYF; CDR3nt: TGTGCCAGCAGCTTTGCCGGTCGCTCTGGAAACACCATATATTTT
v_gene: TRBV28; abundance: .; j_gene: TRBJ1-2; d_gene: .; CDR3aa: CASSPHPADRLEKGYTF; CDR3nt: TGTGCCAGCAGTCCACACCCGGCCGACAGGTTAGAGAAAGGCTACACCTTC
v_gene: TRBV5-1; abundance: .; j_gene: TRBJ1-3; d_gene: .; CDR3aa: CASSSGQPGNTIYF; CDR3nt: TGCGCCAGCAGCTCCGGACAGCCTGGAAACACCATATATTTT
v_gene: TRBV11-2; abundance: .; j_gene: TRBJ1-2; d_gene: TRBD1; CDR3aa: CASSLTWDRGSTIWSYTF; CDR3nt: TGTGCCAGCAGCTTAACCTGGGACAGGGGATCAACTATATGGAGCTACACCTTC
v_gene: TRBV15; abundance: .; j_gene: TRBJ1-2; d_gene: .; CDR3aa: CATSKGVGADLGYTF; CDR3nt: TGTGCCACCAGCAAGGGCGTAGGGGCGGATCTTGGCTACACCTTC
v_gene: TRBV6-6; abundance: few; j_gene: TRBJ1-2; d_gene: TRBD1; CDR3aa: CASSNPGQGVWSGYTF; CDR3nt: TGTGCCAGCAGCAATCCGGGACAGGGGGTTTGGAGCGGCTACACCTTC
v_gene: TRBV19; abundance: .; j_gene: TRBJ1-3; d_gene: TRBD1; CDR3aa: CASSPPTGTGNTIYF; CDR3nt: TGTGCCAGTAGTCCTCCGACAGGGACTGGAAACACCATATATTTT
v_gene: TRBV7-2; abundance: once; j_gene: TRBJ1-1; d_gene: .; CDR3aa: CASSHIARGTEAFF; CDR3nt: TGTGCCAGCAGCCATATAGCCCGGGGGACTGAAGCTTTCTTT
v_gene: TRBV15; abundance: .; j_gene: TRBJ1-5; d_gene: .; CDR3aa: CATTGNSDQPQHF; CDR3nt: TGTGCCACTACAGGGAATAGCGATCAGCCCCAGCATTTT